The rows below give T cell receptor beta chains drawn from one sample of a study of shared clonotypes between healthy human individuals. TCRdb keeps only in-frame clones here, not all; method: immunoSEQ multiplex PCR. Among under 1,100,000 clones listed, 70% to 80% were seen once. Sequenced: memory CD4+ T cells sorted from blood. The receptors originated from a man younger than 35 in good health. Both conserved end residues are part of each CDR3. A D gene is named only where the DNA matches it firmly. The size field is filled for only some rows; it gives once, few, many or a size class.

d_gene	v_gene	abundance	j_gene	CDR3nt	CDR3aa
-	TRBV12-5	-	TRBJ1-5	TGTGCTAGTGGTTTGGTAAGGGGGTATCAGCCCCAGCATTTT	CASGLVRGYQPQHF
-	TRBV5-1	-	TRBJ1-1	TGCGCCAGCAGCGGGCAAATCGGGACTGAAGCTTTCTTT	CASSGQIGTEAFF
-	TRBV7-2	-	TRBJ2-3	TGTGCCAGCAGCCCTGGTCGGAATACGCAGTATTTT	CASSPGRNTQYF
-	TRBV19	many	TRBJ1-2	TGTGCCAGTAGTATAGGGCTCTTCTATGGCTACACCTTC	CASSIGLFYGYTF
-	TRBV5-1	once	TRBJ2-3	TGCGCCAGCAGCTTGGGAGGGTCCACAGATACGCAGTATTTT	CASSLGGSTDTQYF
TRBD1	TRBV15	-	TRBJ1-6	TGTGCCACCAGCAGAGATCCCGCGACAGGGGTGAATAATTCACCCCTCCACTTT	CATSRDPATGVNNSPLHF
-	TRBV7-9	-	TRBJ1-2	TGTGCCAGCAGTCCTGGGGCCCCCAAGGGCAACTATGGCTACACCTTC	CASSPGAPKGNYGYTF
-	TRBV11-2	-	TRBJ1-5	TGTGCCAGCAGCTTGGGCCGGGGATCGCCCCAGCATTTT	CASSLGRGSPQHF
-	TRBV6-1	-	TRBJ1-1	TGTGCCAGCAGGGCCCAAGGGGGATCGAACACTGAAGCTTTCTTT	CASRAQGGSNTEAFF
TRBD1	TRBV28	few	TRBJ1-2	TGTGCCAGCAGTCGGGACAGCTTATTCTATGGCTACACCTTC	CASSRDSLFYGYTF
-	TRBV7-2	-	TRBJ2-7	TGTGCCAGCAGCTTCCTGCTTTACGAGCAGTACTTC	CASSFLLYEQYF
-	TRBV6-5	-	TRBJ2-7	TGTGCCAGCAGCCCCCGACCGGGAGAGCAGTACTTC	CASSPRPGEQYF
-	TRBV28	many	TRBJ1-1	TGTGCCAGCAGTTTAAGGAGGGACACTGAAGCTTTCTTT	CASSLRRDTEAFF
-	TRBV10-1	few	TRBJ1-1	TGCGCCAGCAGTGAGGGAGACACTGAAGCTTTCTTT	CASSEGDTEAFF
TRBD2	TRBV5-1	-	TRBJ2-3	TGCGCCAGCAGCCTACTTTCTAGCGGGAGAGCGGATACGCAGTATTTT	CASSLLSSGRADTQYF
TRBD1	TRBV7-2	-	TRBJ2-1	TGTGCCAGCAGCTTCGGGGGGACAGGGAACAATGAGCAGTTCTTC	CASSFGGTGNNEQFF
-	TRBV5-6	-	TRBJ2-2	TGTGCCAGCGGAGGTTTTTCCTGGGGGGAGCTGTTTTTT	CASGGFSWGELFF
TRBD1	TRBV27	-	TRBJ2-6	TGTGCCAGCAGTCGGACAGGGGATGGCAACGTCCTGACTTTC	CASSRTGDGNVLTF
-	TRBV30	few	TRBJ1-2	TGTGCCTCAAACCCGGGGACTGGACAAGGGGGCTACACCTTC	CASNPGTGQGGYTF
-	TRBV7-2	-	TRBJ2-7	TGTGCCAGCAGCTTAGGAACCTCGAGCTCCTACGAGCAGTACTTC	CASSLGTSSSYEQYF
-	TRBV4-1	-	TRBJ1-1	TGCGCCAGCAGCCCCCAAGTGGCGGGGTTATTTATGAACACTGAAGCTTTCTTT	CASSPQVAGLFMNTEAFF
-	TRBV5-1	-	TRBJ1-6	TGCGCCAGCAGCTTGGAAGCGGATTCACCCCTCCACTTT	CASSLEADSPLHF
TRBD2	TRBV5-4	-	TRBJ2-3	TGTGCCAGCAGCTTGGACGGGACTAGCGGGATGACGAATACGCAGTATTTT	CASSLDGTSGMTNTQYF
TRBD1	TRBV5-1	-	TRBJ1-6	TGCGCCAGCAGCATCCGGGACAGGGTAGATTCACCCCTCCACTTT	CASSIRDRVDSPLHF
TRBD1	TRBV7-2	-	TRBJ2-4	TGTGCCAGCAGCCGGGACAGCAAAAACATTCAGTACTTC	CASSRDSKNIQYF
TRBD1	TRBV19	-	TRBJ2-7	TGTGCCAGTAGTATACCGGGACAGGGCAGAGACGAGCAGTACTTC	CASSIPGQGRDEQYF
-	TRBV19	-	TRBJ1-1	TGTGCCAGTAGTGTGACCCTGGTGAACACTGAAGCTTTCTTT	CASSVTLVNTEAFF
-	TRBV4-1	many	TRBJ1-2	TGCGCCAGCAGCCAACCTTTGAGGAAGGATGGCTACACCTTC	CASSQPLRKDGYTF
TRBD2	TRBV9	few	TRBJ2-1	TGTGCCCCTCGTGGGCTAGCGGGGGGCCCCTCCTACAATGAGCAGTTCTTC	CAPRGLAGGPSYNEQFF
-	TRBV7-2	-	TRBJ2-3	TGTGCCAGCAGCTTGGACTGGCCCCCGCAGTATTTT	CASSLDWPPQYF
TRBD1	TRBV10-2	-	TRBJ1-5	TGCGCCAGCAGTGACGGGACAGCCCGCAATCAGCCCCAGCATTTT	CASSDGTARNQPQHF
TRBD2	TRBV18	few	TRBJ2-1	TGTGCCAGCTCACCTGCCGCGCGGGGGGTGTCCTACAATGAGCAGTTCTTC	CASSPAARGVSYNEQFF
-	TRBV6-1	-	TRBJ2-3	TGTGCCAGCAGTGACTCGGCGGGTCACACAGATACGCAGTATTTT	CASSDSAGHTDTQYF
TRBD1	TRBV4-3	-	TRBJ2-5	TGCGCCAGCAGCCAAGATCCGGGACAGGGGCGAAAGACCCAGTACTTC	CASSQDPGQGRKTQYF
-	TRBV5-1	few	TRBJ1-5	TGCGCCAGCAGCCCGAGTGGAAATCAGCCCCAGCATTTT	CASSPSGNQPQHF
-	TRBV6-1	-	TRBJ1-2	TGTGCCACCCTCCCCTTTCCTCGATATGGCTACACCTTC	CATLPFPRYGYTF
TRBD1	TRBV5-5	-	TRBJ2-2	TGTGCCAGCAGTACCAGGACAGGGGCAGTTTCTCGGGAGCTGTTTTTT	CASSTRTGAVSRELFF
TRBD2	TRBV7-2	once	TRBJ2-5	TGTGCCAGCAGCCCCGGGACTAGTGAGACCCAGTACTTC	CASSPGTSETQYF
-	TRBV6-5	few	TRBJ2-7	TGTGCCACACAGGGTTCCTACGAGCAGTACTTC	CATQGSYEQYF
-	TRBV7-9	-	TRBJ2-5	TGTGCCAGCAGCTTAGAGGGGGGACGGCAAGAGACCCAGTACTTC	CASSLEGGRQETQYF
-	TRBV5-4	few	TRBJ1-1	TGTGCCAGCAGCTTGGCTGGAGGAAGAGTCAACACTGAAGCTTTCTTT	CASSLAGGRVNTEAFF
-	TRBV19	-	TRBJ2-3	TGTGCCAGTAGTGAGACAGGATTACCGGGAGATACGCAGTATTTT	CASSETGLPGDTQYF
TRBD2	TRBV2	-	TRBJ2-5	TGTGCCAGCAGTTCGACTAGCGGGGGGGCCGGGGAGACCCAGTACTTC	CASSSTSGGAGETQYF
TRBD1	TRBV5-4	few	TRBJ1-1	TGTGCCAGCAGCTTGGCGGCAGGGGGGAACACTGAAGCTTTCTTT	CASSLAAGGNTEAFF
TRBD1	TRBV7-2	-	TRBJ2-7	TGTGCCAGCAGCTCCACAGGGGGTAGGTTCGAGCAGTACTTC	CASSSTGGRFEQYF
TRBD1	TRBV2	-	TRBJ2-7	TGTGCCAGCAGTGAGGACAGGGGCTCCTACGAGCAGTACTTC	CASSEDRGSYEQYF
-	TRBV6-5	-	TRBJ2-7	TGTGCCAGCAGTTATGGGCAGACCTACGAGCAGTACTTC	CASSYGQTYEQYF
-	TRBV10-3	-	TRBJ1-3	TGTGCCATCAGTGAATATGCCGGAAACACCATATATTTT	CAISEYAGNTIYF
TRBD2	TRBV30	-	TRBJ2-1	TGTGCCTGGGGAAGTGGGGAGTTTGTAGCGGGGCAAGTCGATGAGCAGTTCTTC	CAWGSGEFVAGQVDEQFF
TRBD2	TRBV30	few	TRBJ2-7	TGTGCCTGGACCACCGGGAGGGGATCCTACGAGCAGTACTTC	CAWTTGRGSYEQYF
TRBD2	TRBV11-2	-	TRBJ2-3	TGTGCCAGCAGAGGGACTAGCGGGGGAGGAGGTACGCAGTATTTT	CASRGTSGGGGTQYF
-	TRBV2	-	TRBJ1-1	TGTGCCAGCAGTATGCAGGGTCTAGCTGAAGCTTTCTTT	CASSMQGLAEAFF